This TCR beta chain was recorded in a study of graft-versus-host responses after intestinal transplantation. Germline V gives CDR1 SGHNT, CDR2 YYREEE (reference sequence). Trimming removed 0 bases at V and 4 bases at J, with 14 bases between. The CDR3 loop spans 16 amino acids. The assay was immunoSEQ multiplex PCR, and TCRdb's table has in-frame clones only and misses some. Here the sample spans almost 70,000 clones, roughly 92% being singletons. This rearrangement joins TRBV5-4 to TRBJ2-1; D uncertain. This clonotype originated in a human patient who received an intestinal transplant, so some T cells may come from the graft donor. Sequencing used bone marrow, obtained roughly 780 days after intestinal transplantation. The CDR3 region is CASSLDYWGSYNEQFF. DNA for the CDR3: TGTGCCAGCAGCTTGGACTACTGGGGATCTTACAATGAGCAGTTCTTC.